This is a list of T cell receptor beta chains from one sample in a study of cytomegalovirus exposure and HLA in healthy donors. Data came from immunoSEQ multiplex PCR; TCRdb stores just in-frame clones and leaves some out. The sample lists some 90,000 clones, more than 60% occurring once. Sample: PBMCs. These receptors all stem from a man aged 25-45 years in good health and CMV-seronegative. The conserved cysteine and the conserved F or W are not part of the CDR3 here.

J gene: TRBJ1-5; V gene: TRBV19; CDR3 length: 12; CDR3 protein: ASIGQTDNQPQH
J gene: TRBJ2-7; V gene: TRBV29-1; CDR3 length: 12; CDR3 protein: SVVVAGGPNEQY
J gene: TRBJ2-7; V gene: TRBV9; CDR3 length: 12; CDR3 protein: ASSAPDLPYEQY
J gene: TRBJ1-1; V gene: TRBV4-3; CDR3 length: 13; CDR3 protein: ASSPSAGGNTEAF
J gene: TRBJ2-5; V gene: TRBV18; CDR3 length: 12; CDR3 protein: ASSPLGRQETQY
J gene: TRBJ2-1; V gene: TRBV19; CDR3 length: 13; CDR3 protein: ASSSRQSKYNEQF
J gene: TRBJ1-2; V gene: TRBV29-1; CDR3 length: 12; CDR3 protein: SVGSGGARDGYT
J gene: TRBJ2-5; V gene: TRBV7-2; CDR3 length: 15; CDR3 protein: ASSLLVASGGQETQY
J gene: TRBJ1-5; V gene: TRBV27; CDR3 length: 12; CDR3 protein: ASSIAGVGQPQH
J gene: TRBJ2-6; V gene: TRBV6-5; CDR3 length: 13; CDR3 protein: ASSYSNQGANVLT
J gene: TRBJ2-3; V gene: TRBV6-6; CDR3 length: 13; CDR3 protein: ASSGRTGGTDTQY
J gene: TRBJ2-1; V gene: TRBV5-8; CDR3 length: 13; CDR3 protein: ASSLGLAGRNEQF
J gene: TRBJ2-2; V gene: TRBV18; CDR3 length: 14; CDR3 protein: ASSRGQGVNTGELF
J gene: TRBJ1-4; V gene: TRBV28; CDR3 length: 13; CDR3 protein: ASSPRGTVAEKLF
J gene: TRBJ2-6; V gene: TRBV7-9; CDR3 length: 15; CDR3 protein: ASSFRDRLSGANVLT
J gene: TRBJ2-5; V gene: TRBV28; CDR3 length: 11; CDR3 protein: ATSGGAQETQY
J gene: TRBJ2-7; V gene: TRBV28; CDR3 length: 12; CDR3 protein: ASSLPGISYEQY
J gene: TRBJ1-1; V gene: TRBV27; CDR3 length: 14; CDR3 protein: ASSLSTSRDRAEAF
J gene: TRBJ2-7; V gene: TRBV29-1; CDR3 length: 12; CDR3 protein: SVVSQGPTYEQY
J gene: TRBJ2-3; V gene: TRBV18; CDR3 length: 14; CDR3 protein: ASSPLISVNTDTQY
J gene: TRBJ2-3; V gene: TRBV27; CDR3 length: 12; CDR3 protein: ASSSQGLMDTQY
J gene: TRBJ2-3; V gene: TRBV19; CDR3 length: 12; CDR3 protein: ASSQDLGGGTQY
J gene: TRBJ2-2; V gene: TRBV5-4; CDR3 length: 13; CDR3 protein: ASSWEVANTGELF
J gene: TRBJ1-5; V gene: TRBV7-9; CDR3 length: 12; CDR3 protein: ASSLGRINQPQH
J gene: TRBJ1-6; V gene: TRBV18; CDR3 length: 15; CDR3 protein: ASSPGTVSSYNSPLH
J gene: TRBJ1-2; V gene: TRBV10-1; CDR3 length: 11; CDR3 protein: ASSENRGRGYT
J gene: TRBJ2-2; V gene: TRBV6-9; CDR3 length: 12; CDR3 protein: ASSLGAVTGELF
J gene: TRBJ1-1; V gene: TRBV7-2; CDR3 length: 13; CDR3 protein: ASSLVPGGNTEAF
J gene: TRBJ2-6; V gene: TRBV19; CDR3 length: 14; CDR3 protein: ASSGQGGSGANVLT
J gene: TRBJ1-1; V gene: TRBV6-5; CDR3 length: 13; CDR3 protein: ASSRKTVVDEKAF
J gene: TRBJ1-5; V gene: TRBV4-1; CDR3 length: 15; CDR3 protein: ASSQERTGKGNQPQH
J gene: TRBJ1-6; V gene: TRBV10-3; CDR3 length: 13; CDR3 protein: ASSGQDSYNSPLH
J gene: TRBJ1-2; V gene: TRBV25-1; CDR3 length: 13; CDR3 protein: ASSAPAGPGYGYT
J gene: TRBJ2-7; V gene: TRBV10-3; CDR3 length: 15; CDR3 protein: AISDGASGVTGYEQY
J gene: TRBJ2-1; V gene: TRBV7-6; CDR3 length: 15; CDR3 protein: ASSPPLLAGVYNEQF
J gene: TRBJ2-1; V gene: TRBV6-4; CDR3 length: 13; CDR3 protein: ASSDNGGGANEQF
J gene: TRBJ2-7; V gene: TRBV28; CDR3 length: 10; CDR3 protein: ASSSGRLEQY
J gene: TRBJ1-1; V gene: TRBV27; CDR3 length: 14; CDR3 protein: ASSLRGQGAGTEAF
J gene: TRBJ2-1; V gene: TRBV2; CDR3 length: 10; CDR3 protein: ASSVDREEQF
J gene: TRBJ1-4; V gene: TRBV30; CDR3 length: 11; CDR3 protein: AWSLRSGEKLF
J gene: TRBJ2-7; V gene: TRBV6-1; CDR3 length: 14; CDR3 protein: ASSDRWAGGTGEQY
J gene: TRBJ1-2; V gene: TRBV7-8; CDR3 length: 13; CDR3 protein: ASSLEYPGATNYT